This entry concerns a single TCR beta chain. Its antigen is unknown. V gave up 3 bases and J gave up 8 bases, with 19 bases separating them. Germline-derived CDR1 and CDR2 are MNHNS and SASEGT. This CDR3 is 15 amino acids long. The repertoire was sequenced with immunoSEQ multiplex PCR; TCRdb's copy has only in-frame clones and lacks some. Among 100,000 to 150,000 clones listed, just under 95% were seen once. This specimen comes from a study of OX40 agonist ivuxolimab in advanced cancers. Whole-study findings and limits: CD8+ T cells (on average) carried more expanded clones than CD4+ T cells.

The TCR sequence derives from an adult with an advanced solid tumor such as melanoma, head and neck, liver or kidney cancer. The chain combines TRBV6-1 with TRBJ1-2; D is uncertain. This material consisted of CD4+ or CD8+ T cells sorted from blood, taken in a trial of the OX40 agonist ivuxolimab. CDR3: CASSDPGYRAKGYTF. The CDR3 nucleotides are TGTGCCAGCAGTGACCCCGGGTATAGGGCAAAGGGCTACACCTTC.